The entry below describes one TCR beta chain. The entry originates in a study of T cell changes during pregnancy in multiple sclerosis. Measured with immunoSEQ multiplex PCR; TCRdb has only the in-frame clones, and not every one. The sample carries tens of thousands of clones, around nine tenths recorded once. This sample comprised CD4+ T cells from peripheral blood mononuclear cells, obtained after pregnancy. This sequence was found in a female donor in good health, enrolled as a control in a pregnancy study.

CDR3 amino acids: CASSERRTGTYEQYF. The CDR3 bases are TGTGCCAGCAGTGAAAGGAGGACGGGAACCTACGAGCAGTACTTC. The chain links TRBV2 to TRBJ2-7, with a weak D call TRBD2 (5 bases). The germline V gene encodes CDR1 SNHLY and CDR2 FYNNEI. The V gene lost 2 bases and the J gene lost 2 bases, with 13 bases spanning the gap. The CDR3 sequence is 15 residues long. Looking up the rest from reference TRBV2 and TRBJ2-7 gives the full variable domain: EPEVTQTPSHQVTQMGQEVILRCVPISNHLYFYWYRQILGQKVEFLVSFYNNEISEKSEIFDDQFSVERPDGSNFTLKIRSTKLEDSAMYFCASSERRTGTYEQYFGPGTRLTVT.